This TCR beta chain was sequenced for a study of blood T cell repertoires in COVID-19. Looking at the study overall: T cells, B-cell-depleted T cells, or PBMCs provided the cDNA or gDNA that served as material.

The CDR3 totals 14 residues. Germline V gives CDR1 LNHDA, CDR2 SQIVND (reference sequence). The ends lost 5 bases at V and 11 bases at J; junction bases unmatched: 12. In the original analysis: Reference gene primer amplification in the assay estimated nucleated cell counts. Clones were read by immunoSEQ multiplex PCR, and TCRdb kept only the in-frame ones, dropping some. Clonal size and the V and J genes are those of that table, whereas D and trimming came from the DNA. The data show about 200,000 clones, more than 75% seen once. The V and J genes are TRBV19 and TRBJ1-5; TRBD1 matches 7 bases. The sequence came from a woman aged 40 to 50 with COVID-19, enrolled during active disease. The sequenced material came from peripheral blood. CDR3 in DNA: TGTGCCAGTAGTCACGGGGACAGACCTTCGGCCCAGCATTTT. Translating it yields CASSHGDRPSAQHF.